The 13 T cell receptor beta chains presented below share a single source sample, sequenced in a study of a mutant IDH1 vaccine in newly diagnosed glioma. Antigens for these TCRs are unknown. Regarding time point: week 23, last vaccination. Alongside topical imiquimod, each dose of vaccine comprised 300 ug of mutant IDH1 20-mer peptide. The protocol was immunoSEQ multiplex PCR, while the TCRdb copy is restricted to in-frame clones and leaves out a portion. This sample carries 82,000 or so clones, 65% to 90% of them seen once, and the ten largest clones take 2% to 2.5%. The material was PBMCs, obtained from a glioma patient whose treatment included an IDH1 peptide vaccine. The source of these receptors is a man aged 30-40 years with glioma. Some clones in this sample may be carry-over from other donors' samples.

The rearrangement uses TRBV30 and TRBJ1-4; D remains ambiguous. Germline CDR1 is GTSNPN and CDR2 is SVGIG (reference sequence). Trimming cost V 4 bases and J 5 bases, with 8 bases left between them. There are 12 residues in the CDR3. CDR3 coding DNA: TGTGCCTGGAACCGAGGGAATGAAAAACTGTTTTTT. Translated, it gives CAWNRGNEKLFF.

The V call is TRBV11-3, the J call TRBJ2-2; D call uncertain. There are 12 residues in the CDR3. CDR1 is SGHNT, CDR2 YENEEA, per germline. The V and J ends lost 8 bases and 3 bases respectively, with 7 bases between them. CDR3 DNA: TGTGCCAGCGGCCCCCACACCGGGGAGCTGTTTTTT. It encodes CASGPHTGELFF.

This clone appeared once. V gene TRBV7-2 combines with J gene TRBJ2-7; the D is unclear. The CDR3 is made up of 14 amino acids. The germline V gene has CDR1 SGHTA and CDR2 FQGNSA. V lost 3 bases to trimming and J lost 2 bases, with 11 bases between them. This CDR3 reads CASSLASGAYEQYF. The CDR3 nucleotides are TGTGCCAGCAGCTTGGCATCTGGCGCCTACGAGCAGTACTTC. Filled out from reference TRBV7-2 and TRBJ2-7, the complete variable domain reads GAGVSQSPSNKVTEKGKDVELRCDPISGHTALYWYRQSLGQGLEFLIYFQGNSAPDKSGLPSDRFSAERTGGSVSTLTIQRTQQEDSAVYLCASSLASGAYEQYFGPGTRLTVT.

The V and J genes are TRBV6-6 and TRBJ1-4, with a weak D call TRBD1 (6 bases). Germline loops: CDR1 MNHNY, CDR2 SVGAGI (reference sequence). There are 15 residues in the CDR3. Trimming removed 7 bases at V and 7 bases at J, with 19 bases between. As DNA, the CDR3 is TGTGCCAGCACCCTCTCGGGGGCAGGACTTGAAAAACTGTTTTTT. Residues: CASTLSGAGLEKLFF.

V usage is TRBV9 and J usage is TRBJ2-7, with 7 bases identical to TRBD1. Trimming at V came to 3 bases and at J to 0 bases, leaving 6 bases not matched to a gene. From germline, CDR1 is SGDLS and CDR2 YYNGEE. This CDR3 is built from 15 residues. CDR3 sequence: CASSAGQSPSYEQYF. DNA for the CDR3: TGTGCCAGCAGCGCGGGACAGTCCCCCTCCTACGAGCAGTACTTC.

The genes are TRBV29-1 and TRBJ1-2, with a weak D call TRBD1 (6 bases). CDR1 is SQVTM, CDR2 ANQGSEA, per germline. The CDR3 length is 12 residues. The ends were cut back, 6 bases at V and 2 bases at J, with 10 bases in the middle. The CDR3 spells CSVLRGNYGYTF. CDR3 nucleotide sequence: TGCAGCGTCTTGAGGGGGAACTATGGCTACACCTTC.

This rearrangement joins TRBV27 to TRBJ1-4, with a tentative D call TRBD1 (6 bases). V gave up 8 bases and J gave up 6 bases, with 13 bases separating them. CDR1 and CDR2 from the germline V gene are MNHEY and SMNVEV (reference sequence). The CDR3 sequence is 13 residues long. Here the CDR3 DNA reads TGTGCCAGCGGCCGGGACAATGATGAAAAACTGTTTTTT. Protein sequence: CASGRDNDEKLFF. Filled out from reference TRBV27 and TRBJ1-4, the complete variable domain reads EAQVTQNPRYLITVTGKKLTVTCSQNMNHEYMSWYRQDPGLGLRQIYYSMNVEVTDKGDVPEGYKVSRKEKRNFPLILESPSPNQTSLYFCASGRDNDEKLFFGSGTQLSVL.

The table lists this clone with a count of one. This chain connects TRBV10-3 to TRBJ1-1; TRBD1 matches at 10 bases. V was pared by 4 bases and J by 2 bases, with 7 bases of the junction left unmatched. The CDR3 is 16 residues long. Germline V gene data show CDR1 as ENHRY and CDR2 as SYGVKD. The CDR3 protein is CAISGGDRGINTEAFF. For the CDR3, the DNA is TGTGCCATCAGTGGGGGGGACAGGGGAATAAACACTGAAGCTTTCTTT.

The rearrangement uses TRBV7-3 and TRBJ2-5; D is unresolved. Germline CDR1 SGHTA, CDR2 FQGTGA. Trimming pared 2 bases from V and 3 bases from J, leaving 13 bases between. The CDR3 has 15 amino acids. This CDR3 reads CASSLGQRREETQYF. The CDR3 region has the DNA TGTGCCAGCAGCTTAGGGCAGCGAAGAGAAGAGACCCAGTACTTC. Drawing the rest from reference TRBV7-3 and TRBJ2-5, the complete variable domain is GAGVSQTPSNKVTEKGKYVELRCDPISGHTALYWYRQSLGQGPEFLIYFQGTGAADDSGLPNDRFFAVRPEGSVSTLKIQRTERGDSAVYLCASSLGQRREETQYFGPGTRLLVL.

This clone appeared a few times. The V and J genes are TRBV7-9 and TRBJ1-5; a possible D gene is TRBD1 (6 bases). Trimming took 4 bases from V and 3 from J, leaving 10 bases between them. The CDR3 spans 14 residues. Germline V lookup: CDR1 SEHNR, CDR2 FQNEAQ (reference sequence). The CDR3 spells CASSSDRYNQPQHF. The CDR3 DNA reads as TGTGCCAGCAGCTCGGACAGATACAATCAGCCCCAGCATTTT. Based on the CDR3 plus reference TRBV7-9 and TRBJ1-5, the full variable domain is DTGVSQNPRHKITKRGQNVTFRCDPISEHNRLYWYRQTLGQGPEFLTYFQNEAQLEKSRLLSDRFSAERPKGSFSTLEIQRTEQGDSAMYLCASSSDRYNQPQHFGDGTRLSIL.

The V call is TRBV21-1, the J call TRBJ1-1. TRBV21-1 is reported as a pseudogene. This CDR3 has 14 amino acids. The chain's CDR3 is CASSPLGENTEAFF. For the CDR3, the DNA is TGTGCCAGCAGCCCCTTGGGGGAGAACACTGAAGCTTTCTTT.

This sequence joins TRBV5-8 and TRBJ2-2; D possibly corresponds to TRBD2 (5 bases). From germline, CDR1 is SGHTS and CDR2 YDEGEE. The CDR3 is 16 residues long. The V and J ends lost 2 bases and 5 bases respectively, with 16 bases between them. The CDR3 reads CASSFGSEGGTGELFF. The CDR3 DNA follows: TGTGCCAGCAGCTTCGGATCCGAGGGTGGAACCGGGGAGCTGTTTTTT.

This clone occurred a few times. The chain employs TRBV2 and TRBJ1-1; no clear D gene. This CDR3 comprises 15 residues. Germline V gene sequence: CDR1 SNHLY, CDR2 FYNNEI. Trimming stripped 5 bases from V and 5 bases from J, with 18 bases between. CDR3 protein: CASSPQRGYGTEAFF. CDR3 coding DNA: TGTGCCAGCAGTCCACAGCGGGGTTACGGGACTGAAGCTTTCTTT.